Listed below are T cell receptor beta chains from one sample, sequenced in a study of blood T cell repertoires in COVID-19. Generated by immunoSEQ multiplex PCR, the TCRdb table keeps only in-frame clones and is missing some. The data contain a few hundred thousand clones, roughly 81% of them singletons. Material: peripheral blood. These receptors originate from a man aged 45-65 years who had recovered from COVID-19. The CDR3 runs from the conserved cysteine through the conserved F or W. Fields, in order: D gene, V gene, clone size, J gene, CDR3 DNA, CDR3 protein. The D gene is left open where the match is weak. Not every row has a clone size; where given, it reads once, few, many or a size class.

d_call: TRBD1; v_call: TRBV12-5; clone_size: -; j_call: TRBJ2-1; cdr3_nt: TGTGCTAGTGGTTTGCACAGGGGGCTCTACAATGAGCAGTTCTTC; cdr3_aa: CASGLHRGLYNEQFF
d_call: -; v_call: TRBV27; clone_size: -; j_call: TRBJ1-2; cdr3_nt: TGTGCCAGCAGTTTATCGAGGCGGAGTCTGGCTTCCTATGGCTACACCTTC; cdr3_aa: CASSLSRRSLASYGYTF
d_call: TRBD2; v_call: TRBV29-1; clone_size: -; j_call: TRBJ2-1; cdr3_nt: TGCAGCGTTGAATTTCGAGGACTAGCGGGAGGGCCGATGAATGAGCAGTTCTTC; cdr3_aa: CSVEFRGLAGGPMNEQFF
d_call: -; v_call: TRBV4-1; clone_size: -; j_call: TRBJ1-1; cdr3_nt: TGCGCCAGCAGCTCCCCTGGGGGCTCTATGAACACTGAAGCTTTCTTT; cdr3_aa: CASSSPGGSMNTEAFF
d_call: -; v_call: TRBV18; clone_size: -; j_call: TRBJ2-7; cdr3_nt: TGTGCCAGCTCACCCCAGACAGTAGTAGTCCACGAGCAGTACTTC; cdr3_aa: CASSPQTVVVHEQYF
d_call: -; v_call: TRBV15; clone_size: many; j_call: TRBJ1-2; cdr3_nt: TGTGCCACCAGCAGGCGACAGGACGGCTATGGCTACACCTTC; cdr3_aa: CATSRRQDGYGYTF
d_call: -; v_call: TRBV6-1; clone_size: -; j_call: TRBJ1-1; cdr3_nt: TGTGCCAGCAGTGAAGAAAGCAGGGTAGGGGAAGCTTTCTTT; cdr3_aa: CASSEESRVGEAFF
d_call: -; v_call: TRBV7-2; clone_size: -; j_call: TRBJ2-2; cdr3_nt: TGTGCCAGCAGCTTAACTACCACCGGGGAGCTGTTTTTT; cdr3_aa: CASSLTTTGELFF
d_call: -; v_call: TRBV5-1; clone_size: -; j_call: TRBJ2-1; cdr3_nt: TGCGCCAGCAGCTTGGATGGGCCCTCCTACAATGAGCAGTTCTTC; cdr3_aa: CASSLDGPSYNEQFF
d_call: -; v_call: TRBV19; clone_size: -; j_call: TRBJ2-4; cdr3_nt: TGTGCCAGTAGTACCCCCTATCCGGGGAATAAAAACATTCAGTACTTC; cdr3_aa: CASSTPYPGNKNIQYF
d_call: -; v_call: TRBV4-2; clone_size: -; j_call: TRBJ2-5; cdr3_nt: TGTGCCAGCAGCCAAGAAGGCGGCCGGGCCCAGTACTTC; cdr3_aa: CASSQEGGRAQYF
d_call: -; v_call: TRBV20-1; clone_size: once; j_call: TRBJ2-1; cdr3_nt: TGCAGTGCTCCCGGCTACAATGAGCAGTTCTTC; cdr3_aa: CSAPGYNEQFF
d_call: -; v_call: TRBV25-1; clone_size: -; j_call: TRBJ2-2; cdr3_nt: TGTGCCAGCAGTGAAGTCAGGCCGAACACCGGGGAGCTGTTTTTT; cdr3_aa: CASSEVRPNTGELFF
d_call: TRBD2; v_call: TRBV15; clone_size: -; j_call: TRBJ2-7; cdr3_nt: TGTGCCACCAGCACCTCTAGCGGGAGTTCCTACGAGCAGTACTTC; cdr3_aa: CATSTSSGSSYEQYF
d_call: -; v_call: TRBV7-9; clone_size: -; j_call: TRBJ1-3; cdr3_nt: TGTGCCAGTGGACGAGGGAACACCATATATTTT; cdr3_aa: CASGRGNTIYF
d_call: -; v_call: TRBV7-9; clone_size: -; j_call: TRBJ2-1; cdr3_nt: TGTGCCAGCAGCTACCCTTTCGGTGCCTACAATGAGCAGTTCTTC; cdr3_aa: CASSYPFGAYNEQFF
d_call: -; v_call: TRBV4-1; clone_size: once; j_call: TRBJ2-1; cdr3_nt: TGCGCCAGCAGCCCCCCCCGGGACAAAACCTACAATGAGCAGTTCTTC; cdr3_aa: CASSPPRDKTYNEQFF
d_call: TRBD2; v_call: TRBV14; clone_size: -; j_call: TRBJ2-1; cdr3_nt: TGTGCCAGCAGCCCATATAGCGGGAGATTCAATGAGCAGTTCTTC; cdr3_aa: CASSPYSGRFNEQFF
d_call: -; v_call: TRBV3-1/TRBV3-2; clone_size: -; j_call: TRBJ2-7; cdr3_nt: TGTGCCAGCAGCCAAGCGGGTACCCCCCTTCCCTACGAGCAGTACTTC; cdr3_aa: CASSQAGTPLPYEQYF
d_call: TRBD1; v_call: TRBV7-9; clone_size: -; j_call: TRBJ2-7; cdr3_nt: TGTGCCAGCAGCCCGAAACAGGGGGCGAGAATCTACGAGCAGTACTTC; cdr3_aa: CASSPKQGARIYEQYF
d_call: -; v_call: TRBV11-2; clone_size: -; j_call: TRBJ2-7; cdr3_nt: TGTGCCAGCAGCTTCTACGGGAGCCCCGGGTCCTACGAGCAGTACTTC; cdr3_aa: CASSFYGSPGSYEQYF
d_call: -; v_call: TRBV25-1; clone_size: -; j_call: TRBJ2-1; cdr3_nt: TGTGCCAGCAGTGACAGCTCCTACAATGAGCAGTTCTTC; cdr3_aa: CASSDSSYNEQFF
d_call: TRBD1; v_call: TRBV7-9; clone_size: -; j_call: TRBJ2-7; cdr3_nt: TGTGCCAGCAGCCGGGCTGGGACAGGGGGCTACGAGCAGTACTTC; cdr3_aa: CASSRAGTGGYEQYF
d_call: TRBD2; v_call: TRBV5-1; clone_size: -; j_call: TRBJ2-1; cdr3_nt: TGCGCCAGCAGCTCCGGGACTAGCCTATCGTACGAGCAGTTCTTC; cdr3_aa: CASSSGTSLSYEQFF
d_call: TRBD1; v_call: TRBV9; clone_size: -; j_call: TRBJ1-5; cdr3_nt: TGTGCCAGCAGCGCCGGGGACAGCTATAGCAATCAGCCCCAGCATTTT; cdr3_aa: CASSAGDSYSNQPQHF
d_call: TRBD1; v_call: TRBV20-1; clone_size: once; j_call: TRBJ1-2; cdr3_nt: TGCAGTGCTAGTGAGCGAGGACAGGGGAGGTATGGCTACACCTTC; cdr3_aa: CSASERGQGRYGYTF
d_call: -; v_call: TRBV19; clone_size: -; j_call: TRBJ1-5; cdr3_nt: TGTGCCACCCGGGGGATCTCTCAGCCCCAGCATTTT; cdr3_aa: CATRGISQPQHF
d_call: -; v_call: TRBV28; clone_size: -; j_call: TRBJ2-1; cdr3_nt: TGTGCCAGCAGTCCGGACTTAGCCTACAATGAGCAGTTCTTC; cdr3_aa: CASSPDLAYNEQFF
d_call: -; v_call: TRBV30; clone_size: -; j_call: TRBJ1-2; cdr3_nt: TGTGCCTGGAGAAAACTAGATTACTATGGCTACACCTTC; cdr3_aa: CAWRKLDYYGYTF
d_call: -; v_call: TRBV28; clone_size: -; j_call: TRBJ1-5; cdr3_nt: TGTGCCAGCAGCGCAGACAGTTTTAATCAGCCCCAGCATTTT; cdr3_aa: CASSADSFNQPQHF